The entry below describes one T cell receptor beta chain. This record comes from a study of blood T cells in healthy people across ages. V lost 1 base, J lost 6 bases, and 15 bases lay in between. CDR1 and CDR2 (germline): DFQATT, SNEGSKA (reference sequence). The CDR3 is 14 residues long. Using a J-beta primer mix together with a sample-barcoded 5' primer, a second PCR was run for roughly 7 to 12 cycles. Each CDR3 protein is one row after TCRdb ran MiXCR on the 5' RACE reads. Of about 730,000 distinct CDR3 sequences listed, approximately 39% are singletons. The chain couples TRBV20-1 to TRBJ2-5, with D perhaps matching TRBD2 (6 bases). The sequenced sample consisted of blood. This TCR derives from a woman aged 55-70 years in good health. As DNA, the CDR3 is TGCAGTGCTAGAGGGGCGGGACTCGCGAAGACCCAGTACTTC. As protein: CSARGAGLAKTQYF.